Following are 14 T cell receptor beta chains from one sample sequenced in a study of T cell responses to AZD1222 COVID-19 vaccine. Assay: immunoSEQ multiplex PCR; the TCRdb copy retains only in-frame clones and omits some. The table lists around 100,000 clones, around 90% of them singletons. The sample was peripheral blood, taken on day 0 of AZD1222 vaccination. The receptor source for this set is an adult in good health.

In this sample, this clone turned up once. The rearrangement joins TRBV11-2 to TRBJ1-6, with 7 bases identical to TRBD1. Trimming removed 3 bases from V and 7 bases from J; junction bases left unmatched: 12. The CDR3 length is 17 residues. Germline loops: CDR1 SGHAT, CDR2 FQNNGV. CDR3 loop: CASSFQTGQSGNSPLHF. The CDR3 region has the DNA TGTGCCAGCAGCTTCCAGACGGGACAGTCCGGGAATTCACCCCTCCACTTT.

The chain recombines TRBV19 with TRBJ2-6; 8 positions agree with TRBD1. Germline V lookup: CDR1 LNHDA, CDR2 SQIVND (reference sequence). Trimming took 7 bases from V and 0 from J; bases not matched to a gene: 8. The CDR3 extends over 17 amino acids. The CDR3 reads CASISGTGLSGANVLTF. In DNA form, the CDR3 reads TGTGCCAGTATTTCCGGGACAGGCCTCTCTGGGGCCAACGTCCTGACTTTC. The full variable domain, with the rest looked up from reference TRBV19 and TRBJ2-6, is DGGITQSPKYLFRKEGQNVTLSCEQNLNHDAMYWYRQDPGQGLRLIYYSQIVNDFQKGDIAEGYSVSREKKESFPLTVTSAQKNPTAFYLCASISGTGLSGANVLTFGAGSRLTVL.

This clone was recorded once. This chain's CDR3 is CASSSGTGFEKLFF. The CDR3 DNA follows: TGTGCCAGCAGCTCCGGGACAGGGTTTGAAAAACTGTTTTTT. V usage is TRBV7-9 and J usage is TRBJ1-4; TRBD1 aligns across 9 bases. V trimming: 4 bases; J trimming: 7 bases; junction bases outside the gene matches: 4. The CDR3 loop spans 14 amino acids. Germline V gives CDR1 SEHNR, CDR2 FQNEAQ (reference sequence). The entire variable domain, with the rest obtained from reference TRBV7-9 and TRBJ1-4, is as follows: DTGVSQNPRHKITKRGQNVTFRCDPISEHNRLYWYRQTLGQGPEFLTYFQNEAQLEKSRLLSDRFSAERPKGSFSTLEIQRTEQGDSAMYLCASSSGTGFEKLFFGSGTQLSVL.

The chain links TRBV4-3 to TRBJ2-1; no firm D call. V lost 0 bases, J lost 10 bases, and 7 bases lay in between. The germline gives CDR1 LGHNA, CDR2 YSLEER. This CDR3 is built from 12 residues. The CDR3 coding sequence is TGCGCCAGCAGCCAAGATCGGAACGAGCAGTTCTTC. Its translation: CASSQDRNEQFF.

The chain combines TRBV5-4 with TRBJ2-5; D uncertain. Germline V gene lookup returns CDR1 SGHNT and CDR2 YYREEE (reference sequence). Trimming removed 4 bases at V and 4 bases at J, with 11 bases between. This CDR3 comprises 13 residues. Here the CDR3 reads CASSGVSPETQYF. The CDR3 DNA follows: TGTGCCAGCAGCGGGGTCTCCCCAGAGACCCAGTACTTC.

The chain has TRBV27 and TRBJ2-5; TRBD1 aligns across 8 bases. CDR1 and CDR2 (germline): MNHEY, SMNVEV (reference sequence). Unmatched junction bases numbered 8, after V lost 6 bases and J lost 5 bases. The CDR3 is 14 residues long. CDR3 nucleotide sequence: TGTGCCAGCAGGCGTCAGGGGGCCGGGGAGACCCAGTACTTC. Protein sequence: CASRRQGAGETQYF.

This clone was observed a few times. The chain employs TRBV7-8 and TRBJ1-1; no clear D gene. Trimming pared 7 bases from V and 2 bases from J, leaving 14 bases between. In germline, CDR1 is SGHVS, CDR2 FQNEAQ. The CDR3 covers 14 residues. In nucleotides, the CDR3 is TGTGCCAGCACGGCCGTCTTAACTAACACTGAAGCTTTCTTT. It yields the protein CASTAVLTNTEAFF.

In its sample, this clone is medium-sized. The rearrangement joins TRBV27 to TRBJ2-7, with 8 positions matching TRBD1. Germline V gene lookup returns CDR1 MNHEY and CDR2 SMNVEV (reference sequence). The CDR3 covers 13 residues. The V and J ends lost 7 bases and 7 bases, in that order; junction bases with no gene match: 9. CDR3 coding DNA: TGTGCCAGCACCCGGACAGGGTCAGGGGAGCAGTACTTC. This encodes CASTRTGSGEQYF.

The rearrangement joins TRBV6-5 to TRBJ1-2, with TRBD1 identical over 9 bases. Germline lookup yields CDR1 MNHEY and CDR2 SVGAGI. V gave up 6 bases and J gave up 7 bases; unmatched junction bases: 9. CDR3 length equals 14 residues. The CDR3: CASSRTGVVLGYTF. In nucleotides, the CDR3 is TGTGCCAGCAGCAGGACAGGGGTGGTACTTGGCTACACCTTC.

V and J are TRBV28 and TRBJ1-2, with D possibly TRBD1 on 6 matching bases. From germline, CDR1 is MDHEN and CDR2 SYDVKM. Deletions cut 6 bases from V and 6 bases from J, with 20 bases between. The CDR3 length is 15 residues. Written as DNA, the CDR3 is TGTGCCAGCAGCCCTGGGGGCAGGGAATGGGATGGCTACACCTTC. It translates to CASSPGGREWDGYTF.

The chain has TRBV28 and TRBJ2-5; 7 bases align to TRBD2. The CDR3 length is 14 residues. Germline loops: CDR1 MDHEN, CDR2 SYDVKM. V was clipped by 5 bases and J by 2 bases; unmatched bases: 5. The DNA of the CDR3 is TGTGCCAGCAGTCCAAGCGGGGAACAAGAGACCCAGTACTTC. It is translated as CASSPSGEQETQYF.

This chain links TRBV7-3 with TRBJ1-1; D gene ambiguous. The CDR3 contains 13 residues. Germline lookup yields CDR1 SGHTA and CDR2 FQGTGA. V shed 5 bases and J shed 0 bases, with 7 bases lying between them. This CDR3 is CASSLQLNTEAFF. CDR3 nucleotide sequence: TGTGCCAGCAGCCTACAACTGAACACTGAAGCTTTCTTT.

This rearrangement joins TRBV30 to TRBJ2-1; a possible D gene is TRBD2 (5 bases). This CDR3 comprises 13 residues. Trimming stripped 2 bases from V and 6 bases from J, with 11 bases between. Germline V gives CDR1 GTSNPN, CDR2 SVGIG (reference sequence). Here the CDR3 reads CAWSTGILNEQFF. The CDR3 bases are TGTGCCTGGAGTACCGGGATTCTCAATGAGCAGTTCTTC.

The V call is TRBV6-5, the J call TRBJ1-5; D remains ambiguous. The CDR3 totals 15 residues. V gave up 5 bases and J gave up 2 bases, with 13 bases separating them. CDR1 is MNHEY, CDR2 SVGAGI, per germline. CDR3 region: CASSPASSGNQPQHF. The CDR3 coding sequence is TGTGCCAGCAGTCCCGCTTCATCGGGCAATCAGCCCCAGCATTTT.